The sample holds a few counts of the clone carrying this TCR beta chain. The antigen is not known. The V gene lost 5 bases and the J gene lost 2 bases, with 19 bases spanning the gap. Germline CDR1 is SGHVS and CDR2 is FNYEAQ. The CDR3 covers 17 residues. The data were taken from a study of response to subunit inactivated influenza vaccine. Study observations and caveats: It was the authors' suggestion that each seasonal influenza vaccination recruits few new T cells.

In TCRdb, the RT-PCR reads were re-called with MiXCR into one record per CDR3 protein. Of about 480,000 distinct CDR3 sequences in the sample, approximately 9.9% were seen once. V gene TRBV7-6 combines with J gene TRBJ1-5; D ambiguous. The sequence derives from a man aged 50-59 years who received an inactivated influenza vaccine. Sample: PBMCs from blood, taken 45 days after vaccination. CDR3 nucleotides: TGTGCCAGCAGCCCTAAATTCGGTGGGCCGGGCAATCAGCCCCAGCATTTT. This sequence encodes CASSPKFGGPGNQPQHF.